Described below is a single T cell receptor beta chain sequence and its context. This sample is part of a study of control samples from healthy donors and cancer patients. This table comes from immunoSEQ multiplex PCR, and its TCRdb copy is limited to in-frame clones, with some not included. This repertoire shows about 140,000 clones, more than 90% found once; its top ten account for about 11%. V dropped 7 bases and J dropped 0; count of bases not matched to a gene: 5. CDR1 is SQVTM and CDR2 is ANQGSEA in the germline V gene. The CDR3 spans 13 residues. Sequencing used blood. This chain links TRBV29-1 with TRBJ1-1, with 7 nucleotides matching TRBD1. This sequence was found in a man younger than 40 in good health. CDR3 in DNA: TGCAGCGCCCTGACAGGGTTGAACACTGAAGCTTTCTTT. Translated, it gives CSALTGLNTEAFF.